The 8 T cell receptor beta chains given below trace back to one sample, sequenced in a study of blood T cell repertoires in COVID-19. The table came from immunoSEQ multiplex PCR; TCRdb's copy has only in-frame clones and leaves some out. Of about 90,000 clones listed, roughly nine tenths are singletons. The source material was peripheral blood. These TCRs come from a human donor with active COVID-19. The donor label of this sample is uncertain.

V and J are TRBV29-1 and TRBJ2-7; 8 bases agree with TRBD2. The CDR3 runs 13 residues. J lost 0 bases, V lost 5 bases, and 3 bases had no gene match. Germline V CDR1 and CDR2: SQVTM, ANQGSEA. CDR3 sequence: CSVRSGGSYEQYF. CDR3 in DNA: TGCAGCGTTCGAAGCGGGGGCTCCTACGAGCAGTACTTC.

The chain has TRBV12-3 or TRBV12-4 and TRBJ1-2; TRBD1 aligns across 7 bases. The V and J ends lost 7 bases and 4 bases, in that order; junction bases with no gene match: 6. The CDR3 is made up of 13 amino acids. The CDR3 spells CASTTGASYGYTF. The CDR3 DNA reads as TGTGCCAGCACCACAGGGGCTAGCTATGGCTACACCTTC.

The rearrangement joins TRBV7-2 to TRBJ2-5; TRBD2 agrees at 9 bases. Germline CDR1 reads SGHTA; CDR2 reads FQGNSA. There are 15 residues in the CDR3. The junction had 5 bases not matched to a gene; V was cut back by 2 bases and J by 4 bases. CDR3 bases: TGTGCCAGCAGCTTAAAAAGCGGGGGGCGAGAGACCCAGTACTTC. Translating gives CASSLKSGGRETQYF.

The chain employs TRBV24-1 and TRBJ1-5; D might be TRBD1 (6 bases). The germline V and J ends were trimmed by 5 bases and 3 bases, with 13 bases remaining between them. The germline CDR1 and CDR2 sequences are KGHDR and SFDVKD. The CDR3 has 15 residues. CDR3 amino acids: CATSATGQLNQPQHF. The CDR3 DNA reads TGTGCCACCAGTGCCACCGGACAGCTCAATCAGCCCCAGCATTTT.

This clone showed up just once. This rearrangement joins TRBV12-3 or TRBV12-4 to TRBJ2-7; 7 nucleotides align to TRBD1. V was clipped by 6 bases and J by 8 bases; unmatched bases: 1. The CDR3 length is 10 residues. For the CDR3, the DNA is TGTGCCAGCAGCAGGGGGAAGCAGTACTTC. As protein: CASSRGKQYF.

The chain recombines TRBV24-1 with TRBJ2-1, with TRBD1 as a possible D gene (5 bases). Per germline, CDR1 KGHDR and CDR2 SFDVKD. V was clipped by 6 bases and J by 3 bases, with 8 bases between them. This CDR3 comprises 13 residues. The CDR3 region is CATSPGIYNEQFF. The CDR3 nucleotides are TGTGCCACCAGTCCAGGGATCTACAATGAGCAGTTCTTC.

The rearrangement links TRBV19 to TRBJ2-7, with 9 bases lining up with TRBD1. Germline CDR1 is LNHDA and CDR2 is SQIVND (reference sequence). This CDR3 contains 14 residues. V was clipped by 5 bases and J by 1 base; unmatched bases: 3. DNA for the CDR3: TGTGCCAGTAGTGTGACAGGGGGATCCTACGAGCAGTACTTC. Its translation: CASSVTGGSYEQYF. Complete variable domain (other parts from reference TRBV19 and TRBJ2-7): DGGITQSPKYLFRKEGQNVTLSCEQNLNHDAMYWYRQDPGQGLRLIYYSQIVNDFQKGDIAEGYSVSREKKESFPLTVTSAQKNPTAFYLCASSVTGGSYEQYFGPGTRLTVT.

The chain employs TRBV23-1 and TRBJ1-2; D is unresolved. TRBV23-1 belongs to the ORF category, with a function that is uncertain. The length of the CDR3 is 17 residues. V was cut by 0 bases and J by 3 bases, with 17 bases left in between. The CDR3 region has the DNA TGCGCCAGCAGTCAATCGCAGCCCCCACGGCGGGACTATGGCTACACCTTC. This encodes CASSQSQPPRRDYGYTF.